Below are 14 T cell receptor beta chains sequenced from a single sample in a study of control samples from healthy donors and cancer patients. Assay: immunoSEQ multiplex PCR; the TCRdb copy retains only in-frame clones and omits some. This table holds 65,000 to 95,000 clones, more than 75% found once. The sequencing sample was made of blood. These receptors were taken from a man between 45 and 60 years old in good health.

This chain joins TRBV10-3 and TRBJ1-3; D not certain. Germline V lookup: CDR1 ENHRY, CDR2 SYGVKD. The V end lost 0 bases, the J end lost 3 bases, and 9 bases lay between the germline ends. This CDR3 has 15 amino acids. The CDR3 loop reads CAISESRGGGNTIYF. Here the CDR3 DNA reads TGTGCCATCAGTGAGTCACGTGGAGGTGGAAACACCATATATTTT.

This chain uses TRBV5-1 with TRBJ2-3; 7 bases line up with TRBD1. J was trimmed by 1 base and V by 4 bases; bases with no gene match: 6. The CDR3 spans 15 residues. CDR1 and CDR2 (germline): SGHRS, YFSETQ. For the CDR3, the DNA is TGCGCCAGCAGCGCGGTCCAGGGGGGCACAGATACGCAGTATTTT. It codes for CASSAVQGGTDTQYF. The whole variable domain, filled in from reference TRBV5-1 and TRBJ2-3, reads KAGVTQTPRYLIKTRGQQVTLSCSPISGHRSVSWYQQTPGQGLQFLFEYFSETQRNKGNFPGRFSGRQFSNSRSEMNVSTLELGDSALYLCASSAVQGGTDTQYFGPGTRLTVL.

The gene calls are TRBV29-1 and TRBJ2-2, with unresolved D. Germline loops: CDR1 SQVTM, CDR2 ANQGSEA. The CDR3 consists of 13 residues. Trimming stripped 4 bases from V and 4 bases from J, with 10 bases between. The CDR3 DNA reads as TGCAGCGTTGCCCCAGGCGGCACCGGGGAGCTGTTTTTT. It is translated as CSVAPGGTGELFF.

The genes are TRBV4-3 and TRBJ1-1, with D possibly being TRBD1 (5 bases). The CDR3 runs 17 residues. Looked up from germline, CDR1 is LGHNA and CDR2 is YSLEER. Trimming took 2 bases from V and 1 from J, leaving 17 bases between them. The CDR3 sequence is CASSQWGGRGPNTEAFF. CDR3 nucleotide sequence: TGCGCCAGCAGCCAATGGGGGGGTCGAGGGCCGAACACTGAAGCTTTCTTT.

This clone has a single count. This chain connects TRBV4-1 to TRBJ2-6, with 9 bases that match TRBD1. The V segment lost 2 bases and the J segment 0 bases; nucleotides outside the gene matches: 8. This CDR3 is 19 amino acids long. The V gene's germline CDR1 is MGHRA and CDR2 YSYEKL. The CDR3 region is CASSQILGQGHSGANVLTF. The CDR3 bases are TGCGCCAGCAGCCAAATCCTGGGACAGGGACACTCTGGGGCCAACGTCCTGACTTTC.

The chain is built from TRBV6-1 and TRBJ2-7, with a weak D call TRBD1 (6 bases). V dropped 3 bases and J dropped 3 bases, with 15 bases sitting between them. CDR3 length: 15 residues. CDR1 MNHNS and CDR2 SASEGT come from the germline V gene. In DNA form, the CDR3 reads TGTGCCAGCAGTGACGGACAGAGATTAAACTACGAGCAGTACTTC. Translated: CASSDGQRLNYEQYF.

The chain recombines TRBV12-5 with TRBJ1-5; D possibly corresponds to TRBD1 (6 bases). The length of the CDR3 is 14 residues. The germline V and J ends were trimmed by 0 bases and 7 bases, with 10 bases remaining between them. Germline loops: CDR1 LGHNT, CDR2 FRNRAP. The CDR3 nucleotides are TGTGCTAGTGGTTTGGTGGGGGCGCGGCAGCCCCAGCATTTT. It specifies CASGLVGARQPQHF.

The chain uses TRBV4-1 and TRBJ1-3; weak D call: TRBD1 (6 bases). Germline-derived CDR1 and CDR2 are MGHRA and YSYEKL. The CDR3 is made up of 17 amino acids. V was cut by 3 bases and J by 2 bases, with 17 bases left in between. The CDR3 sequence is CASSHPLGQSTGNTIYF. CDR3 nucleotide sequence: TGCGCCAGCAGCCACCCCCTCGGACAGTCAACTGGAAACACCATATATTTT.

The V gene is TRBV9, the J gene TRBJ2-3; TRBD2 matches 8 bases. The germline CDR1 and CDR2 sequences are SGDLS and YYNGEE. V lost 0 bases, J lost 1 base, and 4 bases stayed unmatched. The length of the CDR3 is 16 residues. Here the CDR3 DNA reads TGTGCCAGCAGCGTAGAGGCGGGAGGCCGCACAGATACGCAGTATTTT. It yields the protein CASSVEAGGRTDTQYF. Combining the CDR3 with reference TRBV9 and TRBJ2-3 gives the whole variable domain DSGVTQTPKHLITATGQRVTLRCSPRSGDLSVYWYQQSLDQGLQFLIQYYNGEERAKGNILERFSAQQFPDLHSELNLSSLELGDSALYFCASSVEAGGRTDTQYFGPGTRLTVL.

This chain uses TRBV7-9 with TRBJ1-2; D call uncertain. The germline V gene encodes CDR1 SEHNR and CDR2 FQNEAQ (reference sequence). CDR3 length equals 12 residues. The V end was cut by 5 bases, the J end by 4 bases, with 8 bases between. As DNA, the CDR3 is TGTGCCAGCAGCCCTGAGAGCTATGGCTACACCTTC. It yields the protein CASSPESYGYTF.

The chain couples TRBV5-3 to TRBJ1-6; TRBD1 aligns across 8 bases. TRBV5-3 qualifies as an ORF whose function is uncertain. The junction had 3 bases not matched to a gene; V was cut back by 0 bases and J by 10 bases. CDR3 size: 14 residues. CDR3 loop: CARSLGTGMSPLHF. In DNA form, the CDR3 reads TGTGCCAGAAGCTTGGGGACAGGGATGTCACCCCTCCACTTT.

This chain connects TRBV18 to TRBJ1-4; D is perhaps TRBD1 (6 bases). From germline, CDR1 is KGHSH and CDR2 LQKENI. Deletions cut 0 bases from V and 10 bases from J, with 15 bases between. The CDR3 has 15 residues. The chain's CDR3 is CASSPPERTAGKLFF. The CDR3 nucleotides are TGTGCCAGCTCACCACCGGAGAGGACAGCGGGAAAACTGTTTTTT.

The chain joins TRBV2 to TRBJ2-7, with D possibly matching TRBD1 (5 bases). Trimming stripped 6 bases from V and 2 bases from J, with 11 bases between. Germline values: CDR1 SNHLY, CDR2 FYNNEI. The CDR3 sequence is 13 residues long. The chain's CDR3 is CASRDDRTYEQYF. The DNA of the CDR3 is TGTGCCAGCAGGGATGACAGAACCTACGAGCAGTACTTC.

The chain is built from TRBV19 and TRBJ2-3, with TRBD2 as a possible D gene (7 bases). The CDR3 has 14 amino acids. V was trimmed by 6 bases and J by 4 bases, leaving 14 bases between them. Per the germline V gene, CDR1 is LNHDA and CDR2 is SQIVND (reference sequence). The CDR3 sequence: CASSQGRVADTQYF. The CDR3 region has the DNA TGTGCCAGTAGCCAGGGGAGGGTCGCAGATACGCAGTATTTT.